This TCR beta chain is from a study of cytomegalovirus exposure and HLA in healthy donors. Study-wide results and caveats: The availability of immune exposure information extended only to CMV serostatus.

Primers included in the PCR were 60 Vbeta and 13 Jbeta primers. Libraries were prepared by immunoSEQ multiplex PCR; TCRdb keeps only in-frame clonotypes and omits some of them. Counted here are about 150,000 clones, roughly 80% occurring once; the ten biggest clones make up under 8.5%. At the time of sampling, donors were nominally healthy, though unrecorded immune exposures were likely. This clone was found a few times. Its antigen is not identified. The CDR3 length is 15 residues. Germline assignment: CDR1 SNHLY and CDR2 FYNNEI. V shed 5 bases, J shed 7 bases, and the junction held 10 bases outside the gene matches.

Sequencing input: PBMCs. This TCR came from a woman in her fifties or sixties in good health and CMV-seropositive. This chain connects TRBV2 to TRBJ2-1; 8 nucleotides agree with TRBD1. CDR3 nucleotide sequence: TGTGCCAGCAGTCACAACGGACAGGGTAAGAATGAGCAGTTCTTC. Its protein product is CASSHNGQGKNEQFF.